This T cell receptor (beta chain) was recovered during a study of T cell repertoires in cytomegalovirus infection. About the study: The study used recently identified HLA-C-restricted and well-studied HLA-B-restricted CMV epitopes. From public TCR beta signatures came an indication of both CMV infection and matching HLA type. Study conclusions and caveats: CMV-specific TCR beta clonotypes restricted by HLA-C dominated the ex vivo response. Carriage of CMV together with the relevant HLA was identifiable through cumulative public TCR beta family frequency.

The length of the CDR3 is 14 residues. Trimming took 5 bases from V and 5 from J, leaving 15 bases between them. The germline gives CDR1 SEHNR, CDR2 FQNEAQ (reference sequence). Each CDR3 protein gets one entry after TCRdb re-called the reads with MiXCR. The table shows roughly 180,000 distinct CDR3 sequences, with about 20% occurring only once. This clonotype appeared many times. Its antigen is not known. This TCR was recovered from a human donor in good health (CMV status not recorded). Some clones in this sample may be carry-over from other donors' samples. This chain joins TRBV7-9 and TRBJ2-5, with D unclear. Sequenced here: CD8+ T cells from cultured PBMCs, sampled from culture after CMV antigen stimulation. CDR3 residues: CASSTAARRETQYF. The CDR3 DNA follows: TGTGCCAGCAGCACGGCCGCACGTCGGGAGACCCAGTACTTC.